The table lists the clone carrying this TCR beta chain with a count of one. This entry is derived from a study of blood T cell repertoires in COVID-19. Study background: Some COVID-19 samples were acute and others convalescent; all came from the United States, Italy and Spain.

The CDR3 length is 15 residues. V shed 2 bases, J shed 2 bases, and the junction held 5 bases outside the gene matches. Germline V gene data show CDR1 as LNHDA and CDR2 as SQIVND (reference sequence). Original processing methods: Estimation of nucleated cell counts was performed using reference gene primer amplification. Sequencing used immunoSEQ multiplex PCR; TCRdb keeps in-frame clones, though not all of them. The DNA gave D and trimming, while V, J and clone size come from that table. The sample has 120,000 to 150,000 clones, 80% to 90% seen once. Sequenced sample: peripheral blood. The sequence was collected from a man between 18 and 35 years old with COVID-19, enrolled during active disease. This rearrangement joins TRBV19 to TRBJ2-7; TRBD1 matches at 8 bases. The CDR3 sequence is CASSIRQGRTYEQYF. CDR3 bases: TGTGCCAGTAGTATACGACAGGGGCGGACCTACGAGCAGTACTTC.